A selection of T cell receptor beta chains follows, all from one sample in a study of Tregs in tolerant kidney transplant recipients. Profiled with immunoSEQ multiplex PCR; TCRdb holds only in-frame clones, not every one. There are about 94,000 clones in the sample; roughly 93% occur only once, and 0.46% lies in the top ten. The specimen comprised CD4+ T cells from blood, sampled before the transplant. These receptors all come from a human donor who received a combined kidney and bone marrow transplant. CDR3s include the opening cysteine and the closing phenylalanine or tryptophan.

TRBV10-3	11	TRBJ1-2	CAIRNTGYYTF
TRBV19	14	TRBJ2-7	CASKQGQASYEQYF
TRBV7-9	13	TRBJ1-1	CASSTQGGTEAFF
TRBV7-8	15	TRBJ1-4	CASSFRDRADEKLFF
TRBV4-3	15	TRBJ2-2	CASSHGDRDAGELFF
TRBV7-3	18	TRBJ1-2	CASSFERLPGQRNYGYTF
TRBV4-3	14	TRBJ2-3	CASSLRSGRDTQYF
TRBV5-6	18	TRBJ1-5	CASSDTGMDRYSNQPQHF
TRBV10-3	13	TRBJ1-1	CAIQGPGLTEAFF
TRBV7-6	12	TRBJ2-3	CASSLTAGAQYF
TRBV6-5	16	TRBJ1-2	CASSFLPGQTNYGYTF
TRBV7-2	12	TRBJ2-7	CASSSNIYEQYF
TRBV4-2	15	TRBJ2-7	CASSHAGILAGEQYF
TRBV6-5	15	TRBJ1-1	CASSYSLPRHGEAFF
TRBV7-2	16	TRBJ2-3	CASSLVASPSTDTQYF
TRBV9	15	TRBJ2-7	CASSVVGTGGYEQYF
TRBV11-3	13	TRBJ1-2	CASSLEGLYGYTF
TRBV29-1	15	TRBJ2-5	CSVERTSVGVETQYF
TRBV4-2	18	TRBJ1-6	CASSQDILFFEGISPLHF
TRBV4-2	16	TRBJ2-1	CASSQGAVGSYNEQFF
TRBV7-2	15	TRBJ1-2	CASSLDPGQGDGYTF
TRBV7-2	13	TRBJ2-5	CASSLNREETQYF
TRBV11-3	14	TRBJ1-2	CASSPRDSSYGYTF
TRBV9	13	TRBJ2-1	CASSRGTYNEQFF
TRBV28	16	TRBJ1-6	CASSTPRRPDNSPLHF
TRBV4-3	15	TRBJ2-5	CASSQGLRREETQYF
TRBV19	13	TRBJ2-3	CASRHLSGDTQYF
TRBV7-8	14	TRBJ2-1	CASSLVRGDNEQFF
TRBV7-2	16	TRBJ2-5	CASSLEYRTAQETQYF
TRBV5-1	15	TRBJ2-7	CASSLGPAGGGEQYF
TRBV5-1	16	TRBJ2-3	CASSLVGTSDSDTQYF
TRBV18	18	TRBJ2-5	CASSPSPTSGGAQETQYF
TRBV7-2	17	TRBJ2-1	CASSRSVAGPSYNEQFF
TRBV18	13	TRBJ1-2	CASSVDSNYGYTF
TRBV5-4	16	TRBJ2-7	CASSPTGLAGGPEQYF
TRBV5-6	17	TRBJ2-7	CASSLFTSGRMAYEQYF
TRBV19	15	TRBJ1-3	CASSPRQISGNTIYF
TRBV9	15	TRBJ2-5	CASSVDSRGRETQYF